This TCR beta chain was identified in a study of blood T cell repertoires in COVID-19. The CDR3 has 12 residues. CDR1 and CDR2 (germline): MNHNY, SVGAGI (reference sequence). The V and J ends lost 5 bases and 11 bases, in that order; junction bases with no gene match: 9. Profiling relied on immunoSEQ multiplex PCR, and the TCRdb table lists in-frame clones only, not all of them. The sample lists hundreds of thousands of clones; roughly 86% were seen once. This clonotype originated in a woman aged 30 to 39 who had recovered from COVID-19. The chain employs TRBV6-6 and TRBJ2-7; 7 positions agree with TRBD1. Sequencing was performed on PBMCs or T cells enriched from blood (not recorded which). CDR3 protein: CASSPKGGTEYF. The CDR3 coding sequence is TGTGCCAGCAGTCCAAAAGGTGGGACAGAGTACTTC.